Below, 18 T cell receptor beta chains from the same sample are listed, as sequenced in a study of blood T cell repertoires in COVID-19. Sequencing used immunoSEQ multiplex PCR; TCRdb keeps in-frame clones, though not all of them. The table includes 150,000 to 200,000 clones, approximately 73% detected once. The sequencing sample was made of PBMCs or T cells enriched from blood (not recorded which). All receptors come from a woman aged 50 to 60 with acute COVID-19.

The rearrangement links TRBV27 to TRBJ1-1; maybe TRBD1 (5 bases). Germline V gives CDR1 MNHEY, CDR2 SMNVEV (reference sequence). The ends were cut back, 1 base at V and 1 base at J, with 10 bases in the middle. CDR3 size: 15 residues. The CDR3 region has the DNA TGTGCCAGCAGTTTATATCAGGGCGGGAACACTGAAGCTTTCTTT. Its translation: CASSLYQGGNTEAFF.

This clone has more than one count but fewer than ten. This chain joins TRBV11-3 and TRBJ2-5; the D gene is possibly TRBD2 (7 bases). The V gene's germline CDR1 is SGHNT and CDR2 YENEEA. The V end was cut by 1 base, the J end by 3 bases, with 12 bases between. This CDR3 region has 15 residues. The CDR3 sequence: CASSLGGGSKETQYF. For the CDR3, the DNA is TGTGCCAGCAGCTTAGGGGGGGGCAGTAAAGAGACCCAGTACTTC. The whole variable domain, remainder taken from reference TRBV11-3 and TRBJ2-5, is EAGVVQSPRYKIIEKKQPVAFWCNPISGHNTLYWYLQNLGQGPELLIRYENEEAVDDSQLPKDRFSAERLKGVDSTLKIQPAELGDSAVYLCASSLGGGSKETQYFGPGTRLLVL.

This chain uses TRBV7-3 with TRBJ2-3; 8 nucleotides match TRBD2. J lost 2 bases, V lost 0 bases, and 4 bases had no gene match. The CDR3 spans 16 residues. CDR1 and CDR2 (germline): SGHTA, FQGTGA. The CDR3 nucleotides read TGTGCCAGCAGCTTAACTGGCGGGGGGACCACAGATACGCAGTATTTT. Amino acids: CASSLTGGGTTDTQYF.

This clone was counted only a few times. This chain links TRBV19 with TRBJ1-5, with TRBD1 identical over 11 bases. The CDR3 is 17 amino acids. The V segment lost 5 bases and the J segment 5 bases; nucleotides outside the gene matches: 11. In germline, CDR1 is LNHDA, CDR2 SQIVND (reference sequence). The CDR3 sequence is CASSWDRGSGGYQPQHF. CDR3 DNA sequence: TGTGCCAGTAGTTGGGACAGGGGGAGTGGGGGCTATCAGCCCCAGCATTTT.

The table lists this clone with a few counts. V is TRBV6-2 or TRBV6-3 and J is TRBJ2-7, with D possibly being TRBD1 (6 bases). Trimming cost V 6 bases and J 6 bases, with 18 bases left between them. Germline V gives CDR1 MNHEY, CDR2 SVGEGT. This CDR3 contains 14 residues. CDR3 sequence: CASSRSTQGREQYV. The CDR3 nucleotides are TGTGCCAGCAGCCGTTCCACTCAGGGGCGCGAGCAGTACGTC.

The chain couples TRBV4-1 to TRBJ1-5; D might be TRBD1 (5 bases). With 2 bases removed from V and 9 bases from J, the gap between germline ends came to 14 bases. Germline V gene sequence: CDR1 MGHRA, CDR2 YSYEKL. The CDR3 covers 14 residues. The CDR3 here is CASSQSTGDWPQHF. CDR3 bases: TGCGCCAGCAGCCAAAGTACGGGGGATTGGCCCCAGCATTTT.

The V and J genes are TRBV29-1 and TRBJ2-2, with D maybe TRBD1 (6 bases). CDR1 is SQVTM and CDR2 is ANQGSEA in the germline V gene. Between the trimmed V and J ends, which lost 7 bases and 0 bases, there was a span of 18 bases. The CDR3 is 16 amino acids. CDR3 coding DNA: TGCAGCGCCAAAACCGGGACAACCTCGAACACCGGGGAGCTGTTTTTT. It yields the protein CSAKTGTTSNTGELFF.

This chain links TRBV3-1 (or the pseudogene TRBV3-2) with TRBJ2-3; 7 nucleotides agree with TRBD2. CDR1 is LGHDT and CDR2 is YNNKEL in the germline V gene (reference sequence). The CDR3 has 16 amino acids. J lost 0 bases, V lost 3 bases, and 6 bases had no gene match. The CDR3 sequence: CASSHPGGGSTDTQYF. In nucleotides, the CDR3 is TGTGCCAGCAGCCACCCGGGCGGGGGTAGCACAGATACGCAGTATTTT.

The chain employs TRBV10-1 and TRBJ2-7; TRBD1 matches 7 bases. Germline-derived CDR1 and CDR2 are WNHNN and SYGVQD (reference sequence). Trimming at V came to 5 bases and at J to 6 bases, leaving 7 bases not matched to a gene. This CDR3 comprises 13 residues. The CDR3 reads CASSRYRGSEQYV. CDR3 bases: TGCGCCAGCAGTAGGTACAGGGGCAGCGAGCAGTACGTC.

The chain couples TRBV5-1 to TRBJ1-2; TRBD1 is a possible D gene (5 bases). V lost 0 bases, J lost 7 bases, and 13 bases lay in between. Germline lookup yields CDR1 SGHRS and CDR2 YFSETQ. This CDR3 spans 14 amino acids. As DNA, the CDR3 is TGCGCCAGCAGCTTGGAGGGCAGGGAGGGTGGCTACACCTTC. It specifies CASSLEGREGGYTF.

The chain combines TRBV29-1 with TRBJ1-2; perhaps TRBD1 as D (5 bases). Trimming took 6 bases from V and 8 from J, leaving 13 bases between them. The germline CDR1 and CDR2 sequences are SQVTM and ANQGSEA. This CDR3 is built from 11 residues. DNA of the CDR3: TGCAGCGTCGAACAGGTTTACGGCTACACCTTC. It translates to CSVEQVYGYTF.

The J gene is TRBJ1-6, the V gene TRBV9; D ambiguous. The V gene lost 3 bases and the J gene lost 0 bases, with 13 bases spanning the gap. There are 17 residues in the CDR3. Germline V gene sequence: CDR1 SGDLS, CDR2 YYNGEE. CDR3 region: CASSAGESFSYNSPLHF. The CDR3 DNA reads TGTGCCAGCAGCGCTGGGGAGAGCTTCTCCTATAATTCACCCCTCCACTTT.

V is TRBV6-4 and J is TRBJ1-6; D unresolved. Trimming shortened V by 4 bases and J by 9 bases, and 13 bases separated the two germline ends. This CDR3 is built from 14 residues. Germline values: CDR1 MRHNA, CDR2 SNTAGT. The CDR3 coding sequence is TGTGCCAGCAGTGCCTCCGCGGAGATTTCACCCCTCCACTTT. It specifies CASSASAEISPLHF.

V gene TRBV29-1 combines with J gene TRBJ2-5, with no clear D. The germline V gene encodes CDR1 SQVTM and CDR2 ANQGSEA. The CDR3 length is 12 residues. V was cut by 6 bases and J by 1 base, with 9 bases left in between. This CDR3 is CSVHFPQETQYF. The DNA of the CDR3 is TGCAGCGTACATTTCCCCCAAGAGACCCAGTACTTC.

This clone was counted a few times. The J gene is TRBJ2-5, the V gene TRBV7-9; 9 bases map to TRBD1. J lost 5 bases, V lost 7 bases, and 20 bases had no gene match. CDR1 and CDR2 from the germline V gene are SEHNR and FQNEAQ (reference sequence). The CDR3 runs 18 residues. CDR3 sequence reads: CASTYLGTGLEGWETQYF. CDR3 DNA: TGTGCCAGCACCTATTTAGGGACAGGGCTCGAGGGATGGGAGACCCAGTACTTC.

V usage is TRBV28 and J usage is TRBJ2-5; 7 bases match TRBD2. V lost 7 bases, J lost 4 bases, and 6 bases stayed unmatched. The CDR3 sequence is 13 residues long. Germline assignment: CDR1 MDHEN and CDR2 SYDVKM. The DNA of the CDR3 is TGTGCCAGCACCCTCGGGGGGTCAGAGACCCAGTACTTC. The encoded protein is CASTLGGSETQYF.

The rearrangement joins TRBV29-1 to TRBJ2-3; D remains ambiguous. This CDR3 has 12 amino acids. The V gene's germline CDR1 is SQVTM and CDR2 ANQGSEA. Trimming left V 5 bases short and J 0 bases short, with 6 bases between. CDR3 bases: TGCAGCGTTCACTCTAGCACAGATACGCAGTATTTT. Its protein product is CSVHSSTDTQYF.

The chain uses TRBV25-1 and TRBJ2-3, with 10 positions matching TRBD2. Germline trimming cut 2 bases from V and 4 bases from J; bases unmatched to any gene: 3. Per the germline V gene, CDR1 is MGHDK and CDR2 is SYGVNS. The CDR3 runs to 15 residues. The CDR3 here is CASSEIAGGPDTQYF. CDR3 coding DNA: TGTGCCAGCAGTGAAATAGCGGGGGGTCCAGATACGCAGTATTTT.